This T cell receptor (beta chain) was obtained from a study of blood T cell repertoires in COVID-19. Study as a whole: The samples span acute and convalescent COVID-19 from the United States, Italy and Spain. Sources were T cells, B-cell-depleted T cells, or PBMCs; the material itself was cDNA or gDNA.

Original analysis: From reference gene primer amplification, estimates of nucleated cell counts were derived. This table comes from immunoSEQ multiplex PCR, and its TCRdb copy is limited to in-frame clones, with some not included. V, J and clone size derive from that table, while D and trimming were established from the DNA sequence. The sample contains 200,000 to 250,000 clones, 85% of which appear only once. V dropped 5 bases and J dropped 1 base, with 11 bases sitting between them. The germline CDR1 and CDR2 sequences are SNHLY and FYNNEI. This CDR3 has 14 amino acids. The clonotype comes from a man aged 45-60 years who had recovered from COVID-19. The chain carries TRBV2 and TRBJ2-5; a possible D gene is TRBD2 (6 bases). What was sequenced was peripheral blood. CDR3 amino acids: CASSNQRVQETQYF. The CDR3 DNA reads TGTGCCAGCAGTAATCAGCGGGTCCAAGAGACCCAGTACTTC. The variable domain in full, with the rest retrieved from reference TRBV2 and TRBJ2-5, is EPEVTQTPSHQVTQMGQEVILRCVPISNHLYFYWYRQILGQKVEFLVSFYNNEISEKSEIFDDQFSVERPDGSNFTLKIRSTKLEDSAMYFCASSNQRVQETQYFGPGTRLLVL.